This T cell receptor beta chain was observed in a study of blood T cell repertoires in COVID-19 (dated by TCRdb to about 2020). Background on the whole study: Samples from collaborators originated in the United States, Italy and Spain and spanned both the acute and convalescent phases of COVID-19. The samples were drawn from two sources: the first 160 participants of the ongoing ImmuneRACE study, and over 1,000 subjects contributed by 6 global collaborators. The prospective study material was composed of cDNA or gDNA derived from T cells, B-cell-depleted T cells, or PBMCs. Subjects who had been exposed to COVID-19, were actively infected with it, or had recovered from it provided the deeply sampled blood TCRbeta repertoires that made up the dataset. A freely available public database, intended as a resource for researchers studying the immune response to SARS-CoV-2, is where the repertoires were released. Sample metadata almost always included a de-identified subject ID, COVID-19 status, age in years and sex. Where available, HLA class I and class II types were taken from metadata supplied by the sample provider and were not determined by assay-based typing. The research as a whole found: How much clinical and demographic metadata was included differed by source and by participant, and the metadata was provided uncurated.

TCRbeta CDR3 regions were amplified from genomic DNA by means of the immunoSEQ Assay, a bias-controlled multiplex PCR. On the study's bioinformatics: The number of nucleated cells in each sample was estimated by amplification of reference gene primers within the assay. To quantify the absolute abundance of each unique TCRbeta CDR3 rearrangement, sequence reads were collapsed and filtered. For each sample, productive Simpson clonality was calculated as the square root of Simpson's diversity index across productive rearrangements. The table comes from immuneACCESS by way of TCRdb, which keeps in-frame sequences with V and J called. Part of the clones is missing from these tables; in studies checked, under half for an unresolved V gene and the rest for unknown reasons. V, J and clone size were drawn from that table, and D and trimming were deduced from the DNA. Here the sample has 150,000 to 200,000 clones; about 88% occur a single time. The ten biggest clones cover 6% to 7.5% of the sample.

The CDR3, cysteine through phenylalanine, is 17 amino acids long. The CDR3 DNA has 51 bases and is translated from base 1. V is reduced by 4 bases and J by 4 bases, leaving a spacing of 20 bases between them. The germline V gene yields SGHRS for CDR1 and YFSETQ for CDR2. Collaborating institutions collected whole blood in K2EDTA tubes following their own protocols. For TCRbeta analysis, collaborators shipped samples in one of three forms: frozen whole blood, isolated PBMCs, or DNA extracted from either of those sample types. Note on this clone: Its antigen is unknown. No base qualities exist here, and no much larger clone lies one base off it.

This TCR was recovered from an elderly woman in a cohort sampled during active or convalescent COVID-19. The rearranged segments are TRBV5-1 and TRBJ2-2; matching of 6 bases hints at TRBD2 as the D gene. The specimen was peripheral blood. The DNA reads TGCGCCAGCAGCCCGGATACCGGGACTTATTTCACCGGGGAGCTGTTTTTT. It translates to CASSPDTGTYFTGELFF.